This TCR beta chain is from a study of blood T cell repertoires in COVID-19. Across the study: Whether acute or convalescent, the COVID-19 samples came from the United States, Italy and Spain. PBMCs, B-cell-depleted T cells, or T cells were the source of the cDNA or gDNA that made up the material.

The length of the CDR3 is 18 residues. From germline, CDR1 is MGHDK and CDR2 SYGVNS. Deletions cut 2 bases from V and 2 bases from J, with 19 bases between. Generated by immunoSEQ multiplex PCR, the TCRdb table keeps only in-frame clones and is missing some. The sample lists approximately 260,000 clones, about 80% seen once, with roughly 3.1% in the top ten. This clone was detected once. Participants were aged roughly 18 to 90 years, lived in under 30 US areas, and enrolled virtually. The gene calls are TRBV25-1 and TRBJ1-3; no clear D. Sequencing input: PBMCs or T cells enriched from blood (not recorded which). The receptor was derived from a man in his fifties who had recovered from COVID-19. CDR3 loop: CASSEPPTRVGTGNTIYF. The CDR3 DNA sequence: TGTGCCAGCAGTGAACCCCCAACTCGGGTGGGTACTGGAAACACCATATATTTT.